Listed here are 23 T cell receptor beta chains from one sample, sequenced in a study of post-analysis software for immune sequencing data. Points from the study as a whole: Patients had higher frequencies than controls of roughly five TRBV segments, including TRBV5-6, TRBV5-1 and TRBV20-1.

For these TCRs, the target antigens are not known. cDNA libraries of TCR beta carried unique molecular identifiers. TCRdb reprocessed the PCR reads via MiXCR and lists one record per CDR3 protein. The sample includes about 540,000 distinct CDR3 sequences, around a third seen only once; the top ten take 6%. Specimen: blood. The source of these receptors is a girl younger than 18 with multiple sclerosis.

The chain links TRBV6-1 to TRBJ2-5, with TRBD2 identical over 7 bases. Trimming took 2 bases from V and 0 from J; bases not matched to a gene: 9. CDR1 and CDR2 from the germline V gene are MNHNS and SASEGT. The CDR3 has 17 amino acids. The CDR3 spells CASSESLGGNYQETQYF. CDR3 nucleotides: TGTGCCAGCAGTGAAAGCCTCGGGGGGAATTACCAAGAGACCCAGTACTTC.

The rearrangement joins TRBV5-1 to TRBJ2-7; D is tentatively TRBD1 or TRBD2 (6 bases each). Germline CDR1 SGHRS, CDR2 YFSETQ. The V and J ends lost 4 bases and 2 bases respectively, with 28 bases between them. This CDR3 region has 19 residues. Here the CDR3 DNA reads TGCGCCAGCAGCCCCCAAGGGGGGTCGGCAGGGGTGGGGACCTACGAGCAGTACTTC. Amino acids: CASSPQGGSAGVGTYEQYF.

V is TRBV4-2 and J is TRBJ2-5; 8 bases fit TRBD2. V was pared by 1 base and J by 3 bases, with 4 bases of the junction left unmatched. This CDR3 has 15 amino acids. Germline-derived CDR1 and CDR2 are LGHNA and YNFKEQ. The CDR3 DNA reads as TGTGCCAGCAGCCAAGCGGCGGGGGGCAAAGAGACCCAGTACTTC. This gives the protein CASSQAAGGKETQYF.

CDR3 sequence reads: CSAQPGQGHTDTQYF. CDR3 DNA sequence: TGCAGTGCTCAACCGGGACAGGGGCACACAGATACGCAGTATTTT. V and J are TRBV20-1 and TRBJ2-3; 10 bases are shared with TRBD1. V shed 5 bases, J shed 2 bases, and the junction held 7 bases outside the gene matches. Germline CDR1 is DFQATT and CDR2 is SNEGSKA (reference sequence). The CDR3 covers 15 residues.

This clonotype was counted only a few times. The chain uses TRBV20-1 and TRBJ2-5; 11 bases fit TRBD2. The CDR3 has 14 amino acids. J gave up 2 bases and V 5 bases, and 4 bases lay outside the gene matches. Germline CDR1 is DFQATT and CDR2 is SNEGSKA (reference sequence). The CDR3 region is CSAYLAGGQETQYF. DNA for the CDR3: TGCAGTGCTTATCTAGCGGGGGGACAAGAGACCCAGTACTTC.

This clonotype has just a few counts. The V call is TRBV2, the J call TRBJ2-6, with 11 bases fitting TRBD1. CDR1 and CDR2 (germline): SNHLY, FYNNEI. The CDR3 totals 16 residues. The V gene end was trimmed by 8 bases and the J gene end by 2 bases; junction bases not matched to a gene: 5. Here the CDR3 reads CASARDRGTGANVLTF. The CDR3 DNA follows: TGTGCCAGCGCCAGGGACAGGGGGACTGGGGCCAACGTCCTGACTTTC.

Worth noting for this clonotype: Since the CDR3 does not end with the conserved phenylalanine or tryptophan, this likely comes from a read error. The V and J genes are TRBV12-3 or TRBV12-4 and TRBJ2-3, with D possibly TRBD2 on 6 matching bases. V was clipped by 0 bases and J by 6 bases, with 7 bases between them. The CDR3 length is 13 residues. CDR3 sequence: CASSLAAGDTQYS. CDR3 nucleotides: TGTGCCAGCAGTTTAGCCGCGGGGGATACGCAGTATTCT.

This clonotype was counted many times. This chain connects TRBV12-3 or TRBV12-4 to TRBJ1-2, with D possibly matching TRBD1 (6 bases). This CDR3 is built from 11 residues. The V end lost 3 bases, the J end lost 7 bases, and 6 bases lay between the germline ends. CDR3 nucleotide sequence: TGTGCCAGCAGTTTCAGGGGTGGCTACACCTTC. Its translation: CASSFRGGYTF.

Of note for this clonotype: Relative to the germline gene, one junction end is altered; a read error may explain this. The DNA for the CDR3 is TGTGCCGGCAGCGTCCGGGGGACCTCCACAGATACGCAGTATTTT. It specifies CAGSVRGTSTDTQYF. This chain links TRBV9 with TRBJ2-3, with D perhaps TRBD2 (6 bases). The germline V gene has CDR1 SGDLS and CDR2 YYNGEE. The CDR3 contains 15 residues.

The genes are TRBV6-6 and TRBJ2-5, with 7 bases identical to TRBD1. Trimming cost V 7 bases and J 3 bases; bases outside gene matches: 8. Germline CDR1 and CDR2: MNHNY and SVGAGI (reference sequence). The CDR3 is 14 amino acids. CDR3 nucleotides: TGTGCCAGCACGACCATGGGACAGAAAGAGACCCAGTACTTC. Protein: CASTTMGQKETQYF.

The CDR3 DNA sequence: TGCGCCAGCAGTTCACTAGCGTGGAATGAGCAGTTCTTC. This encodes CASSSLAWNEQFF. The V and J genes are TRBV5-1 and TRBJ2-1; 7 bases map to TRBD2. CDR3 length: 13 amino acids. V shed 5 bases, J shed 7 bases, and the junction held 6 bases outside the gene matches. The germline CDR1 and CDR2 sequences are SGHRS and YFSETQ.

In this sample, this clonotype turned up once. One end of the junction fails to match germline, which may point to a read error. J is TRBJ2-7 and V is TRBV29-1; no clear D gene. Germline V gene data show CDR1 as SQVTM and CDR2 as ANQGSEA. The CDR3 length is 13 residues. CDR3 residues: CSVVYLELYKQYF. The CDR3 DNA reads TGCAGCGTTGTCTACCTTGAGCTCTACAAGCAGTACTTC.

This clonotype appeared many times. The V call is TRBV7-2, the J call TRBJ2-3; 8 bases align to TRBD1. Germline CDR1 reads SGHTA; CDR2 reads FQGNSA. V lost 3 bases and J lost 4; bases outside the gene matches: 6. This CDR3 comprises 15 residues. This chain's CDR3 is CASSFPQGASDTQYF. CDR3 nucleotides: TGTGCCAGCAGCTTTCCCCAGGGGGCCTCAGATACGCAGTATTTT.

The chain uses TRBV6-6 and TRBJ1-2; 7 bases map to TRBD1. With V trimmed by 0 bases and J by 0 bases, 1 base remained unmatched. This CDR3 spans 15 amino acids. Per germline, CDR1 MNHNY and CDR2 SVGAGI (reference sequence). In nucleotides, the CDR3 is TGTGCCAGCAGTTACTCGGGACAGACTAACTATGGCTACACCTTC. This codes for CASSYSGQTNYGYTF.

The CDR3 DNA reads TGTGCCATCAGTCCGGACGGACTTACCACTGAAGCTTTCTTT. This sequence encodes CAISPDGLTTEAFF. The chain recombines TRBV10-3 with TRBJ1-1; no reliable D call. CDR1 ENHRY and CDR2 SYGVKD come from the germline V gene. Trimming removed 5 bases from V and 4 bases from J, with 14 bases in between. The CDR3 has 14 amino acids.

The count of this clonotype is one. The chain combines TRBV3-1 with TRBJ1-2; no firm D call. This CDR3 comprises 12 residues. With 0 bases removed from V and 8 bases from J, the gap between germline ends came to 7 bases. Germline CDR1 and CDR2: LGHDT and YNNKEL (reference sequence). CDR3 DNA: TGTGCCAGCAGCCAAGAAAGTCTGGGCTACACCTTC. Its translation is CASSQESLGYTF.

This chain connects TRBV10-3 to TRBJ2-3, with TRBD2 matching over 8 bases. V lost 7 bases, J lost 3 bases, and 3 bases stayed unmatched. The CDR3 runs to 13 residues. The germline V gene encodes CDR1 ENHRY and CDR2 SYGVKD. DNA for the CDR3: TGTGCCATCACGGGGGGGCCGACAGATACGCAGTATTTT. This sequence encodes CAITGGPTDTQYF.

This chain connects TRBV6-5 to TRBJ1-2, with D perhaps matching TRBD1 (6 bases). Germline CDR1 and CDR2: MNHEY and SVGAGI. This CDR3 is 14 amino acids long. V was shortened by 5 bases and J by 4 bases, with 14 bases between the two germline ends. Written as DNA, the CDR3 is TGTGCCAGCAGTGGAGGACAGCCTATCTATGGCTACACCTTC. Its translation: CASSGGQPIYGYTF.

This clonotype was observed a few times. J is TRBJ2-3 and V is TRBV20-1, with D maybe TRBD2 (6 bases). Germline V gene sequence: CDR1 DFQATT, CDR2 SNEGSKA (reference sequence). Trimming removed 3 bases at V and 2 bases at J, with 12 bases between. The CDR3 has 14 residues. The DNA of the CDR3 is TGCAGTGCTAGTCTCGGGACTCCCACAGATACGCAGTATTTT. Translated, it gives CSASLGTPTDTQYF.

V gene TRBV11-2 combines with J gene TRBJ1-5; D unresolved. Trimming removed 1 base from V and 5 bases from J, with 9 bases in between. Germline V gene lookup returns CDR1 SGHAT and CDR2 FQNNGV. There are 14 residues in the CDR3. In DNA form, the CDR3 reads TGTGCCAGCAGCTTAGTTGGACTCGATCAGCCCCAGCATTTT. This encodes CASSLVGLDQPQHF.

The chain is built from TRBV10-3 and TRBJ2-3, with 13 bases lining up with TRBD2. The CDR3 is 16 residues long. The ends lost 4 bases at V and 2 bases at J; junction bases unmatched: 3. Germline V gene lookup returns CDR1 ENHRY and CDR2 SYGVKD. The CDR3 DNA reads TGTGCCATCAGTGGTGGACTAGCGGGGGACACAGATACGCAGTATTTT. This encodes CAISGGLAGDTDTQYF.

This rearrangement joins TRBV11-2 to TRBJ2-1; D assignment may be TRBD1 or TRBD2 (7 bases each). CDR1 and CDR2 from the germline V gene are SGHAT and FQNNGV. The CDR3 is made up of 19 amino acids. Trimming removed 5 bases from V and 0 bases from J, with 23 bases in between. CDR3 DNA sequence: TGTGCCAGCAGCAAGACTATAGGGGGGGGACAGTTCTCCTACAATGAGCAGTTCTTC. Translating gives CASSKTIGGGQFSYNEQFF. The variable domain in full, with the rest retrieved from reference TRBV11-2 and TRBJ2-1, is EAGVAQSPRYKIIEKRQSVAFWCNPISGHATLYWYQQILGQGPKLLIQFQNNGVVDDSQLPKDRFSAERLKGVDSTLKIQPAKLEDSAVYLCASSKTIGGGQFSYNEQFFGPGTRLTVL.

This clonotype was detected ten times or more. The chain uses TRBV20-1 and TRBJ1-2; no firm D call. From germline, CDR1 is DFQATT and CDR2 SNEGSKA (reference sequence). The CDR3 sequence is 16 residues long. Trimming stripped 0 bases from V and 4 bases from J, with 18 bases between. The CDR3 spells CSARDTYSNPSYGYTF. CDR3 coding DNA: TGCAGTGCTAGAGATACCTACTCGAACCCAAGCTATGGCTACACCTTC.